This T cell receptor beta chain was captured in a study of OX40 agonist ivuxolimab in advanced cancers. Study in general: The patients received agonistic anti-OX40 (CD134) antibody ivuxolimab. Study-wide points: Clonal expansion was seen in CD4+ and CD8+ blood T cells by week 6 at 0.1 to 3.0 mg/kg.

Trimming took 4 bases from V and 2 from J, leaving 14 bases between them. Germline-derived CDR1 and CDR2 are SGHDN and FVKESK. The CDR3 is 15 residues long. On this clone itself: Its antigen is not identified.

Some clones are missing from TCRdb's copy, which holds only in-frame ones; the method was immunoSEQ multiplex PCR. The table records approximately 40,000 clones, 70% to 90% of them present only once. This receptor was identified in an adult with an advanced solid tumor such as melanoma, head and neck, liver or kidney cancer. This chain uses TRBV14 with TRBJ1-2; D might be TRBD1 (5 bases). The specimen was CD4+ or CD8+ T cells sorted from blood, collected in a trial of the OX40 agonist ivuxolimab. The CDR3 nucleotides read TGTGCCAGCAGCCCCGTTGGCGGGACCAACTATGGCTACACCTTC. Its translation is CASSPVGGTNYGYTF.